What follows is one T cell receptor (beta chain) and its context. Its antigen is as yet unknown. Primers for the PCR totalled 60 Vbeta and 13 Jbeta. TCRdb keeps only in-frame clones here, not all; method: immunoSEQ multiplex PCR. The data show 80,000 or so clones, with around two thirds seen just once and less than 8% held by the top ten. Germline loops: CDR1 MDHEN, CDR2 SYDVKM. V was cut by 2 bases and J by 6 bases, with 17 bases left in between. CDR3 length: 15 amino acids. This sample is drawn from a study of cytomegalovirus exposure and HLA in healthy donors. Broader study findings: Several of the most significant clusters were apparently associated with common viral pathogens in a later analysis.

When sampled, the donors appeared nominally healthy, though they likely had unrecorded immune exposures. The V and J genes are TRBV28 and TRBJ2-7; the D gene is possibly TRBD1 (6 bases). The clonotype was recovered from a woman between 45 and 65 years old in good health and CMV-seropositive. Sequenced sample: PBMCs. CDR3 coding DNA: TGTGCCAGCAGTTTAGCCGTGATGGGGGCGGGCGAGCAGTACGTC. Residues: CASSLAVMGAGEQYV.